Only a few counts were recorded for the clone carrying this TCR beta chain. TCRdb independently ran MiXCR on the 5' RACE reads; one entry per CDR3 protein. This table has some 500,000 distinct CDR3 sequences, 13% appearing once. This sample was taken from a study of T cells after yellow fever vaccination. Trimming cost V 5 bases and J 6 bases; bases outside gene matches: 5. The length of the CDR3 is 13 residues. Per the germline V gene, CDR1 is DFQATT and CDR2 is SNEGSKA (reference sequence). This rearrangement joins TRBV20-1 to TRBJ1-2; 11 bases map to TRBD1. This material consisted of PBMCs, taken on the day of the yellow fever booster vaccination. The TCR originated in a man aged 30-40 years who received the YFV17D yellow fever vaccine. CDR3 sequence: CSARDRGTHGYTF. CDR3 DNA sequence: TGCAGTGCTCGGGACAGGGGGACCCATGGCTACACCTTC.